This T cell receptor beta chain emerged from a study of cytomegalovirus exposure and HLA in healthy donors. The PCR employed 60 Vbeta primers together with 13 Jbeta primers. The assay was immunoSEQ multiplex PCR, and TCRdb's table has in-frame clones only and misses some. The sample lists a few hundred thousand clones, about 90% occurring once. The CDR3 is 15 amino acids. Germline CDR1 reads SNHLY; CDR2 reads FYNNEI. V was cut by 3 bases and J by 4 bases, with 14 bases left in between. The sequenced sample was PBMCs. This TCR was sampled from a girl aged 2-15 years in good health and CMV-seronegative. The V and J genes are TRBV2 and TRBJ2-3; possible D gene TRBD2, 7 bases. The CDR3 loop is CASSDSDSGADTQYF. DNA of the CDR3: TGTGCCAGCAGTGATTCGGACAGCGGGGCAGATACGCAGTATTTT.